The source of this TCR beta chain is a study of blood T cell repertoires in COVID-19. Across the whole study: Samples of COVID-19 (acute and convalescent) were obtained from the United States, Italy and Spain. Sample material is recorded as cDNA or gDNA derived from T cells, B-cell-depleted T cells, or PBMCs.

This CDR3 has 14 amino acids. Trimming shortened V by 4 bases and J by 6 bases, and 13 bases separated the two germline ends. CDR1 SNHLY and CDR2 FYNNEI come from the germline V gene. The assay was immunoSEQ multiplex PCR, and TCRdb's table has in-frame clones only and misses some. The sample yields about 220,000 clones, around 87% seen once. What was sequenced was peripheral blood. This receptor was identified in a woman aged 30 to 39 who had recovered from COVID-19. The chain couples TRBV2 to TRBJ2-1, with D uncertain. The CDR3 DNA reads TGTGCCAGCAGTGTGAGTAGTCTGGTCAATGAGCAGTTCTTC. Its protein product is CASSVSSLVNEQFF.